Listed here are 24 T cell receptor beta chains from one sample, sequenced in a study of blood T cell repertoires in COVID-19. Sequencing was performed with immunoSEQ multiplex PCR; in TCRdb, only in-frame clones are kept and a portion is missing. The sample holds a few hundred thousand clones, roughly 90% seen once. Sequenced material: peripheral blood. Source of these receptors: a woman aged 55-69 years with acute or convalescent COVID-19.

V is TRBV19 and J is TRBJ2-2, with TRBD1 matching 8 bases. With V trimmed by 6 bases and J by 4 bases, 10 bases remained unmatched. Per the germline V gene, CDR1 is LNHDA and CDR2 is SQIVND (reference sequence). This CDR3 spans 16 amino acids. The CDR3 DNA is TGTGCCAGTAGCCCTTTCAGGGGGCAGGGCACCGGGGAGCTGTTTTTT. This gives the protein CASSPFRGQGTGELFF.

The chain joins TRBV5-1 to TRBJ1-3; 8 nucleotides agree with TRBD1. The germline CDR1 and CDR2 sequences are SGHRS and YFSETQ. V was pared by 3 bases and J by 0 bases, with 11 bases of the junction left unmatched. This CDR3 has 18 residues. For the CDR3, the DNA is TGCGCCAGCAGCTGGGGGCCAGGGGGCACTTCCTCTGGAAACACCATATATTTT. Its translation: CASSWGPGGTSSGNTIYF.

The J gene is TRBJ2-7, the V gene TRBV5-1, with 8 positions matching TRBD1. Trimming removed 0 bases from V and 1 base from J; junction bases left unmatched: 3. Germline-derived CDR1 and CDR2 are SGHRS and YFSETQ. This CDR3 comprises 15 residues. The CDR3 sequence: CASSLVGQDSYEQYF. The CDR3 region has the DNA TGCGCCAGCAGCTTGGTGGGACAGGATTCCTACGAGCAGTACTTC. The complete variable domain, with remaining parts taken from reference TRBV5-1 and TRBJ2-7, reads KAGVTQTPRYLIKTRGQQVTLSCSPISGHRSVSWYQQTPGQGLQFLFEYFSETQRNKGNFPGRFSGRQFSNSRSEMNVSTLELGDSALYLCASSLVGQDSYEQYFGPGTRLTVT.

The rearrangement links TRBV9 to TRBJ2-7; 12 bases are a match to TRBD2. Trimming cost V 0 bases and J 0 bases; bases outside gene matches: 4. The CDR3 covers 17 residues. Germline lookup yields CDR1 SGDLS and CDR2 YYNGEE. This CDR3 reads CASSVGASGGASYEQYF. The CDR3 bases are TGTGCCAGCAGCGTAGGGGCTAGCGGGGGGGCCTCCTACGAGCAGTACTTC.

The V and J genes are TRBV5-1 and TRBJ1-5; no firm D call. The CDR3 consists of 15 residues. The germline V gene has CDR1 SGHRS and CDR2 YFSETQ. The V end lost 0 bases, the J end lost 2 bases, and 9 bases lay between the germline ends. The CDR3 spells CASSLGPPGNQPQHF. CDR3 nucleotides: TGCGCCAGCAGCTTGGGTCCCCCTGGCAATCAGCCCCAGCATTTT.

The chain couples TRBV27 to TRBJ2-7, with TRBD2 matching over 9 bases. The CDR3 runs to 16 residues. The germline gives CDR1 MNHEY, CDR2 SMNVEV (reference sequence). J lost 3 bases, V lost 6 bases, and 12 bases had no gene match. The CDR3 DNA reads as TGTGCCAGCAGGCCCTTTCCAGCGGGAGGTGACTACGAGCAGTACTTC. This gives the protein CASRPFPAGGDYEQYF.

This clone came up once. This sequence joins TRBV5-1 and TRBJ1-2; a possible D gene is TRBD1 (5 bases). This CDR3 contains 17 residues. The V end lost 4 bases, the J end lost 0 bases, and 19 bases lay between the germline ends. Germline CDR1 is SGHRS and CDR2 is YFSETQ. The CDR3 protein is CASSPLDNALPNYGYTF. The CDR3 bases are TGCGCCAGCAGCCCCTTGGACAATGCCCTACCTAACTATGGCTACACCTTC. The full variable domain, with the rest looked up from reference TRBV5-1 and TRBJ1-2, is KAGVTQTPRYLIKTRGQQVTLSCSPISGHRSVSWYQQTPGQGLQFLFEYFSETQRNKGNFPGRFSGRQFSNSRSEMNVSTLELGDSALYLCASSPLDNALPNYGYTFGSGTRLTVV.

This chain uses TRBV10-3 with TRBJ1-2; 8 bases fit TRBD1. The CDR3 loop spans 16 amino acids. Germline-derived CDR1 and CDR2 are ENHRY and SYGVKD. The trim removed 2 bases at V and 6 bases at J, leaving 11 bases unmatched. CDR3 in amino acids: CAISELQGAGVNGYTF. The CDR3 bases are TGTGCCATCAGTGAGCTGCAGGGGGCAGGAGTAAATGGCTACACCTTC.

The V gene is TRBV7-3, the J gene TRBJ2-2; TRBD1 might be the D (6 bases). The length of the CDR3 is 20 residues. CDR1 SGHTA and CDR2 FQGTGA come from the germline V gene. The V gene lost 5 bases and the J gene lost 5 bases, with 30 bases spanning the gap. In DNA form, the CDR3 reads TGTGCCAGCAGCCCCCTCGGAACCGGCAGGGGCCGTTCAAGGACCGGGGAGCTGTTTTTT. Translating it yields CASSPLGTGRGRSRTGELFF.

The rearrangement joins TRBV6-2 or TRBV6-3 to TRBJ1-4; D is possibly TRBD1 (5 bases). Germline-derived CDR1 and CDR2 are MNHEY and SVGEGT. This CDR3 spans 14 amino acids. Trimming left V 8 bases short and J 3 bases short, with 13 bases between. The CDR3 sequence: CASRLGLANEKLFF. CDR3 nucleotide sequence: TGTGCCAGCCGTTTGGGGCTGGCTAATGAAAAACTGTTTTTT.

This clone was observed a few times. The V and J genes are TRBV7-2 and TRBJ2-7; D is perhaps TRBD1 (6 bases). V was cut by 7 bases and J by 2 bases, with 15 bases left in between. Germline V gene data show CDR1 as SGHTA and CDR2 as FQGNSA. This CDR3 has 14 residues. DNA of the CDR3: TGTGCCAGCAAGAACGACAGGATAGCCTACGAGCAGTACTTC. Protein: CASKNDRIAYEQYF.

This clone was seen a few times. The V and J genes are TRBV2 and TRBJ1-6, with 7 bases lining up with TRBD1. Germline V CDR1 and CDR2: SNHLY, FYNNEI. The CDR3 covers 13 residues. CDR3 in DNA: TGTGCGGACAACAGGGGCCTAGGGGCACCCCTCCACTTT. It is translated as CADNRGLGAPLHF.

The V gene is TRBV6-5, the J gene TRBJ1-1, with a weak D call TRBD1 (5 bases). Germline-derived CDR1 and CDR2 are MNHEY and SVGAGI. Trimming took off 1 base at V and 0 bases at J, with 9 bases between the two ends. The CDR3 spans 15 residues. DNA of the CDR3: TGTGCCAGCAGTTACTATCGGGGGATGAACACTGAAGCTTTCTTT. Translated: CASSYYRGMNTEAFF.

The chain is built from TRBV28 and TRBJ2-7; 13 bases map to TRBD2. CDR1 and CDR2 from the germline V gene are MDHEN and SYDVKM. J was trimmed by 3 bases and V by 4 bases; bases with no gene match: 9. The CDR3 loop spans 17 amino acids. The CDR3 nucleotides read TGTGCCAGCAGTTCCGGGACTAGCGGGACCACCCGCTACGAGCAGTACTTC. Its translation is CASSSGTSGTTRYEQYF.

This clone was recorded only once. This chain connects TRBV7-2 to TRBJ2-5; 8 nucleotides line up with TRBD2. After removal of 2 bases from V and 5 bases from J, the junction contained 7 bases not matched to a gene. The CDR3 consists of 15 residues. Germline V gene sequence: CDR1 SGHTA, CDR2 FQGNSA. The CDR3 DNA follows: TGTGCCAGCAGCTTATGGGCGGGGGGCCAGGAGACCCAGTACTTC. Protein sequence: CASSLWAGGQETQYF.

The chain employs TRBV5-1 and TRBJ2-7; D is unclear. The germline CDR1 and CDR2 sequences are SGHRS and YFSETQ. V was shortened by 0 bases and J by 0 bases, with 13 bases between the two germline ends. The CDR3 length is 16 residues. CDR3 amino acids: CASSLGDLLSSYEQYF. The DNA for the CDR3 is TGCGCCAGCAGCTTGGGAGACTTATTGAGCTCCTACGAGCAGTACTTC.

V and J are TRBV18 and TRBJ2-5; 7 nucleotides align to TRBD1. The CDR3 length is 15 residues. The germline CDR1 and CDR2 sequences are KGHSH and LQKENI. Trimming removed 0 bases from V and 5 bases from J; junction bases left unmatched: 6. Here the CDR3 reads CASSPPTGLSETQYF. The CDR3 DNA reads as TGTGCCAGCTCACCACCGACAGGGTTAAGCGAGACCCAGTACTTC.

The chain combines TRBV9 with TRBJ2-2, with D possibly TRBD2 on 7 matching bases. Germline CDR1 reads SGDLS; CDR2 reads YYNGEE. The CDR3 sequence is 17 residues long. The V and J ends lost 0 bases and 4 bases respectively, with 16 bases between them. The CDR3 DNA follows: TGTGCCAGCAGCGTAGCAATTGGGGGGGCGGCCACCGGGGAGCTGTTTTTT. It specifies CASSVAIGGAATGELFF.

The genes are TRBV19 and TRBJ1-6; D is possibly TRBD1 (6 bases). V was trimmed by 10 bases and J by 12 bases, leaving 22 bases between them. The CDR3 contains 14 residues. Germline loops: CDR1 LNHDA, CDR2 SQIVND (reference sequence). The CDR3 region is CATRTELPLGPLHF. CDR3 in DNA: TGTGCCACCAGGACAGAGCTACCCTTAGGACCCCTCCACTTT.

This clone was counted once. CDR3 amino acids: CASRPGTSGTGELFF. DNA for the CDR3: TGTGCCAGCAGACCGGGGACTAGCGGCACCGGGGAGCTGTTTTTT. The chain joins TRBV28 to TRBJ2-2, with 11 bases identical to TRBD2. The CDR3 consists of 15 residues. The junction had 4 bases not matched to a gene; V was cut back by 6 bases and J by 4 bases. Germline assignment: CDR1 MDHEN and CDR2 SYDVKM.

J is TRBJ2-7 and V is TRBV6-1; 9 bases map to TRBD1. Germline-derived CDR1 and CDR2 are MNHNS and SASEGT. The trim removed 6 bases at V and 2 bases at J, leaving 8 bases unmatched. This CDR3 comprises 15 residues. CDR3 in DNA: TGTGCCAGCAGGGGTGGACAGGGGCCGACCTACGAGCAGTACTTC. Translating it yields CASRGGQGPTYEQYF.

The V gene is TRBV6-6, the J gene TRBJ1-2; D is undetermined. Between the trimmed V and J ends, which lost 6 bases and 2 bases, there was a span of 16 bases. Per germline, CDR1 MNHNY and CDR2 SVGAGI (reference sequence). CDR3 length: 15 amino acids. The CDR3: CASSPPITGNYGYTF. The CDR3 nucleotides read TGTGCCAGCAGCCCACCGATCACGGGGAACTATGGCTACACCTTC.

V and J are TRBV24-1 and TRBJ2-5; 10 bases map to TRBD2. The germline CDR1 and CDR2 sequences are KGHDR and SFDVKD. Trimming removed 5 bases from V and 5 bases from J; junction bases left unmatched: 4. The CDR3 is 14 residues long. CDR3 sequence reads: CATSAPSGSETQYF. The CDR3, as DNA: TGTGCCACCAGTGCCCCTAGCGGGAGTGAGACCCAGTACTTC.

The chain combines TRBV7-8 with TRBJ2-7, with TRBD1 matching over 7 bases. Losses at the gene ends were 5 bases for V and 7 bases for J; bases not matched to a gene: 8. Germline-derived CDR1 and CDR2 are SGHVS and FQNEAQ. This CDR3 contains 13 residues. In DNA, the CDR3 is TGTGCCAGCAGCCTAGACAGGGAAGGAGAGCAGTACTTC. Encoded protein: CASSLDREGEQYF.